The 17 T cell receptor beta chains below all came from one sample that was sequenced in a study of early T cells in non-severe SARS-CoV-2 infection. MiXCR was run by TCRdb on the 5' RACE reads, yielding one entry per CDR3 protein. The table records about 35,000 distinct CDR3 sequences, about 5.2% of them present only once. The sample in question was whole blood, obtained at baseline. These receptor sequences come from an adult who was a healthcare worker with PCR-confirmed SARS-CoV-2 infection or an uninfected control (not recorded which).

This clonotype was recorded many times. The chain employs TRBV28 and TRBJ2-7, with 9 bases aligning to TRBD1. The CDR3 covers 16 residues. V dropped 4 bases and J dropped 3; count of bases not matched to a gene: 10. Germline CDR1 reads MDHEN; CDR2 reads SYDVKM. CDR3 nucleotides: TGTGCCAGCAGTTCCTCCGGGACAGGGAAGATCTACGAGCAGTACTTC. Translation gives CASSSSGTGKIYEQYF.

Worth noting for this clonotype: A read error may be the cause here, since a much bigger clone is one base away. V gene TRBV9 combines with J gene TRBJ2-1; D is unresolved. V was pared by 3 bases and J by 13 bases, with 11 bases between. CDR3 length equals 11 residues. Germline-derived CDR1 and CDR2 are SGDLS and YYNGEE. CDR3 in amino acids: CASSAPEPQFF. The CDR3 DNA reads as TGTGCCAGCAGCGCGCCGGAACCACAGTTCTTC.

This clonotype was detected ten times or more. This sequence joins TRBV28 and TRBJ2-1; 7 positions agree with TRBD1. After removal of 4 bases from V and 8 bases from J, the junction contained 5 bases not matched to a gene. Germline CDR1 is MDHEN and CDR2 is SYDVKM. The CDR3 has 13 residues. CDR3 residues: CASSYLTGHEQFF. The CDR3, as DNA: TGTGCCAGCAGTTACCTGACAGGGCATGAGCAGTTCTTC. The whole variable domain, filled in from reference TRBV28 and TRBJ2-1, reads DVKVTQSSRYLVKRTGEKVFLECVQDMDHENMFWYRQDPGLGLRLIYFSYDVKMKEKGDIPEGYSVSREKKERFSLILESASTNQTSMYLCASSYLTGHEQFFGPGTRLTVL.

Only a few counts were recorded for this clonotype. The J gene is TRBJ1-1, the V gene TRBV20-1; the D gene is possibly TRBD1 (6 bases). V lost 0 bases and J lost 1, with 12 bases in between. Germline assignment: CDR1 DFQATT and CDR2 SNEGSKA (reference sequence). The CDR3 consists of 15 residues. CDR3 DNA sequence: TGCAGTGCTAGAGATCCAACAGGGAGGAACACTGAAGCTTTCTTT. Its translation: CSARDPTGRNTEAFF.

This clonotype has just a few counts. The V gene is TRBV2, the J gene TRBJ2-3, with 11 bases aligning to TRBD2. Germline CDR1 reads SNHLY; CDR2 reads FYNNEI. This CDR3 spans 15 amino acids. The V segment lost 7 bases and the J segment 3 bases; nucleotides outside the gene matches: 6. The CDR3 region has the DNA TGTGCCAGCACCGTAATAGCGGGAGGGACAGATACGCAGTATTTT. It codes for CASTVIAGGTDTQYF.

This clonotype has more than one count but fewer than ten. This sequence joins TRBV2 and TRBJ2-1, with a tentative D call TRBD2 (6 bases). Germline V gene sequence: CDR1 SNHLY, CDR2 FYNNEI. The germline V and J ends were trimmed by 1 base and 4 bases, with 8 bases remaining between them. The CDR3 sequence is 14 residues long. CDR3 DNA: TGTGCCAGCAGTGAAGGACTAGTTTACAATGAGCAGTTCTTC. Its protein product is CASSEGLVYNEQFF.

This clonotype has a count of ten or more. The CDR3 region is CSVRSTDTQYF. CDR3 nucleotide sequence: TGCAGCGTTCGGAGCACAGATACGCAGTATTTT. The chain uses TRBV29-1 and TRBJ2-3, with D uncertain. Germline-derived CDR1 and CDR2 are SQVTM and ANQGSEA. V shed 5 bases and J shed 0 bases, with 3 bases lying between them. This CDR3 is 11 amino acids long.

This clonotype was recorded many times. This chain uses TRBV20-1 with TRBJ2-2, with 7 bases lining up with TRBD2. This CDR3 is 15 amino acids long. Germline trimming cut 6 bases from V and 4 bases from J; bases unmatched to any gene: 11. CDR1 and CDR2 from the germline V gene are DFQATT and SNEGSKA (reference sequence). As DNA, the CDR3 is TGCAGTGCGGAGAGACCGATAGCGGGCACCGGGGAGCTGTTTTTT. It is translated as CSAERPIAGTGELFF.

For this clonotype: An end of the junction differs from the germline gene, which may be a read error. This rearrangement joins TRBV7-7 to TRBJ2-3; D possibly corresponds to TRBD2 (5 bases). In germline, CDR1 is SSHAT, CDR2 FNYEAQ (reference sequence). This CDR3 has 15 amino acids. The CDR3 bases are TGTGCTAGCAGCTTATTGAGCGGCAGCACAGATACGCAGTATTTT. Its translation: CASSLLSGSTDTQYF.

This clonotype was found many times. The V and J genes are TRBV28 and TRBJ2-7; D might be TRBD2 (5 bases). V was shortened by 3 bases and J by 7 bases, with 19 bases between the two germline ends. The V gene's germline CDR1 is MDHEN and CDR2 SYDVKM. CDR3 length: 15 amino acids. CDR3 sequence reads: CASSFPPGVVGEQYF. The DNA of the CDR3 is TGTGCCAGCAGTTTCCCCCCCGGGGTGGTGGGAGAGCAGTACTTC.

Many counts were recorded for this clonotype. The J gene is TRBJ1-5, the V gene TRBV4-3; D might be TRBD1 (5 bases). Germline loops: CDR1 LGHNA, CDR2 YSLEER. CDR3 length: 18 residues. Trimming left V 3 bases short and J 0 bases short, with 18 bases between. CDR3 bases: TGCGCCAGCAGCCAGGGTCTTGGGACGGGGTATAGCAATCAGCCCCAGCATTTT. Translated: CASSQGLGTGYSNQPQHF.

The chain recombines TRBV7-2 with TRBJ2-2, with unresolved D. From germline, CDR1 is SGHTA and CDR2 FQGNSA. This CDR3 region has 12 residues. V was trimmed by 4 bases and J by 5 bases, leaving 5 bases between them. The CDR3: CASSWNTGELFF. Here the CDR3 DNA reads TGTGCCAGCAGCTGGAATACCGGGGAGCTGTTTTTT.

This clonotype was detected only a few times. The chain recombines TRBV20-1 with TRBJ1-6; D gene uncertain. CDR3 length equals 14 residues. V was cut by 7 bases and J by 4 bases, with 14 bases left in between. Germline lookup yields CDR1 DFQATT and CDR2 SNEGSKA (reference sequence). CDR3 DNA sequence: TGCAGTGTGGTGAAGGGCCATTATAATTCACCCCTCCACTTT. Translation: CSVVKGHYNSPLHF.

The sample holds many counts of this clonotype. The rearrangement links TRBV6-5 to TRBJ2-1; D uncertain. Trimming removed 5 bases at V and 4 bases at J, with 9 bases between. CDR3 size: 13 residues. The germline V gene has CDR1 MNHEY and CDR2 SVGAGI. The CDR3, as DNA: TGTGCCAGCAGTCAAGCGATTTACAATGAGCAGTTCTTC. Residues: CASSQAIYNEQFF.

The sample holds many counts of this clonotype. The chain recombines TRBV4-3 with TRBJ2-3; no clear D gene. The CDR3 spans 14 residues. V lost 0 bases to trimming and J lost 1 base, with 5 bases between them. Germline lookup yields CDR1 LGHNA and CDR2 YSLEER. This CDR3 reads CASSQDFGTDTQYF. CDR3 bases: TGCGCCAGCAGCCAAGATTTTGGCACAGATACGCAGTATTTT.

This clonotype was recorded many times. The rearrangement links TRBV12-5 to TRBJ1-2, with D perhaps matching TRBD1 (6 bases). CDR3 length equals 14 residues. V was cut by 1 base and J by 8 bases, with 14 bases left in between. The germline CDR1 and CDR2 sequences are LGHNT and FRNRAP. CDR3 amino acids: CASGLDGTSSGYTF. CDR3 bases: TGTGCTAGTGGTTTGGATGGGACATCCAGCGGCTACACCTTC.

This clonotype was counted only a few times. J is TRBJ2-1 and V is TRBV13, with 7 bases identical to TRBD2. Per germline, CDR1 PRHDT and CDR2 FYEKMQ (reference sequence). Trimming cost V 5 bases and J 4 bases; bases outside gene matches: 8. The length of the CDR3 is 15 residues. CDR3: CASSPPPGGYNEQFF. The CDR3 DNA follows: TGTGCCAGCAGCCCGCCGCCGGGGGGTTACAATGAGCAGTTCTTC.